Listed here is a single TCR beta chain. This clonotype was counted ten times or more. The specificity of this receptor is unknown. Base qualities are not provided; no much larger clone lies one nucleotide away. The cysteine opens and the phenylalanine closes a CDR3 of 17 amino acids. Solely the CDR3 DNA is kept, with 51 bases framed from the first base. V loses 3 bases of germline sequence and J loses 2 bases, and the interval between the two ends is 21 bases. CDR1 SGHKS and CDR2 YYEKEE were looked up in the germline V gene (reference sequence). In the paper's terms, the time point label means: patch test 1, 2 weeks after DPC sensitization. The treatment or condition label of this sample denotes: therapeutic diphenylcyclopropenone sensitization with weekly scalp DPC. At each patch-test visit, blood was drawn before the patch test was applied. Patients were considered eligible if aged 18 to 70, diagnosed with alopecia and deemed suitable for DPC therapy, and patients were excluded if pregnant. Total RNA was extracted from unfractionated whole blood that had been collected in Tempus Blood RNA tubes.

The data were obtained in a study of human T cells and chemical hapten exposure (dated by TCRdb to about 2021). Background on the whole study: For sensitization, 2% DPC in acetone was applied to a 2 cm by 2 cm area of upper inner arm skin. Throughout the study period of 20 to 30 weeks, patients also received therapeutic DPC doses to the scalp every week. Patch testing was done on the upper back using Finn chambers containing 0.01% DPC, and results were scored after 6 days according to International Contact Dermatitis Research Group standards. Most of the patients in the cohort were female, and the cohort covered alopecia areata with under or over 50% scalp involvement, alopecia totalis and alopecia universalis. The libraries were sequenced as a pool, and the TCR yield per sample differed mostly because of small variations in library volumes within the pool. Peripheral blood TCR repertoire changes were tracked in vivo in alopecia patients during primary and secondary sensitization to the hapten diphenylcyclopropenone (DPC). Blood samples were taken from patients before sensitization (week 0) and at 2, 6 and about 24 weeks after DPC sensitization. Nearly 30 alopecia patients gave blood for TCR sequencing at one to four time points (pre-sensitization, 2, 6 and 24 weeks). Findings and caveats that apply to the study as a whole: Significantly more large CDR3 similarity clusters were formed by expanded TCRs than by pre-sensitization or healthy control sets, consistent with antigen-driven responses. Repeated subsampling changed both the strength of the expansion versus patch-test correlation and the threshold at which that correlation became significant. The number of TCRs above 1 in 1000 frequency did not change with DPC sensitization; there was no evidence of global repertoire structure alterations. The number of PT1 expanded TCRs positively correlated with patch test score, significant at thresholds 8, 16 and 32 but not 4. Because every patient had alopecia, a presumed autoimmune disease, the patients' immune response might differ from that of healthy individuals.

Library prep was done by RACE. Reads for this sample came from a NextSeq 500. During library preparation, unique molecular identifiers were attached to individual cDNA molecules so that TCRs could be counted quantitatively and reproducibly. Each blood RNA sample was used to sequence both TCR alpha and TCR beta chains. The published analysis was carried out like this. The median number of TCRs per sample was roughly 100,000, ranging from about 20,000 to 700,000. The Decombinator software suite was used to annotate the V, J and CDR3 of the TCR reads. For the PS versus PT1 abundance plots, all samples were subsampled to the same number of TCRs (28,000). Expanded TCRs were defined as absent before sensitization and observed at least eight times at the 2-week time point. Through fastp at Q25 and MiXCR, TCRdb rebuilt clones from the public reads, retaining in-frame beta chains. Each CDR3 protein appears once, grouped with its most common genes and DNA. The V and J calls here are based on TCRdb, not the publication. The sample table lists about 360,000 distinct CDR3 sequences, roughly 4.8% of them with a count of one. The ten largest clones take up about 2.2% of the sample.

Sequenced here: whole blood, sampled in connection with sensitization to the hapten diphenylcyclopropenone (DPC). Here the chain combines TRBV5-5 and TRBJ2-7; confidence is insufficient to name the D gene. The receptor was derived from a woman aged 45-65 years with alopecia areata. Some clones in this sample may be carry-over from other donors' samples. The encoded CDR3 is CASSSPQLGYEAYEQYF. Read as DNA, the sequence is TGTGCCAGCAGCTCCCCGCAGTTGGGATATGAGGCCTACGAGCAGTACTTC.